The 25 T cell receptor beta chains below come from one sample, sequenced in a study of regulatory T cells in long-lasting Graves disease. The time point: persistent/refractory GD, antithyroid drugs over 5 years with positive TRAb. The authors made the TCR library using RNA they extracted from PBMCs. Construction of the TCR beta libraries employed iRepertoire HTBI primers in conjunction with Arm-PCR of CDR3 regions. Each CDR3 protein is one row after TCRdb ran MiXCR on the multiplex PCR reads. The sample shows around 450,000 distinct CDR3 sequences, about 22% of them seen only once. This specimen was peripheral blood mononuclear cells (PBMCs), taken when the disease was refractory, from a patient treated with antithyroid drugs. Source of these receptors: a female donor with Graves disease.

The V call is TRBV7-9, the J call TRBJ1-2; D unresolved. Trimming shortened V by 0 bases and J by 6 bases, and 8 bases separated the two germline ends. This CDR3 spans 13 amino acids. The germline CDR1 and CDR2 sequences are SEHNR and FQNEAQ (reference sequence). CDR3 bases: TGTGCCAGCAGCTTAGCAGGGAGAGATGGCTACACCTTC. It is translated as CASSLAGRDGYTF.

This clonotype was detected many times. The rearrangement links TRBV11-2 to TRBJ2-5; unclear D gene. The CDR3 length is 15 residues. The germline V and J ends were trimmed by 1 base and 5 bases, with 14 bases remaining between them. CDR1 and CDR2 (germline): SGHAT, FQNNGV. The CDR3 coding sequence is TGTGCCAGCAGCTTAGGTGTCGAGTCAACGGAGACCCAGTACTTC. Its translation: CASSLGVESTETQYF.

This clonotype was detected ten times or more. The chain carries TRBV2 and TRBJ1-5; D remains unclear. CDR1 and CDR2 (germline): SNHLY, FYNNEI. The CDR3 contains 14 residues. The germline V and J ends were trimmed by 3 bases and 4 bases, with 10 bases remaining between them. The CDR3 reads CASSELPLNQPQHF. CDR3 nucleotides: TGTGCCAGCAGTGAGCTACCCCTGAATCAGCCCCAGCATTTT.

This chain uses TRBV13 with TRBJ1-1; TRBD1 matches 9 bases. CDR3 length: 17 amino acids. V was clipped by 4 bases and J by 10 bases; unmatched bases: 19. Germline-derived CDR1 and CDR2 are PRHDT and FYEKMQ (reference sequence). The CDR3 is CASSSNDWDREARGAFF. For the CDR3, the DNA is TGTGCCAGCAGCTCAAATGACTGGGACAGGGAGGCTCGGGGAGCTTTCTTT.

This clonotype occurred many times. V usage is TRBV6-5 and J usage is TRBJ2-7; TRBD2 is a possible D gene (5 bases). CDR1 and CDR2 (germline): MNHEY, SVGAGI. CDR3 length: 15 amino acids. Trimming pared 0 bases from V and 1 base from J, leaving 10 bases between. CDR3 loop: CASSYSGVESYEQYF. As DNA, the CDR3 is TGTGCCAGCAGTTACTCCGGGGTGGAATCCTACGAGCAGTACTTC.

This clonotype was seen at least ten times. The J gene is TRBJ1-4, the V gene TRBV20-1; D possibly corresponds to TRBD1 (5 bases). The V end was cut by 4 bases, the J end by 3 bases, with 15 bases between. The CDR3 extends over 15 amino acids. CDR1 is DFQATT and CDR2 is SNEGSKA in the germline V gene (reference sequence). The CDR3 DNA reads as TGCAGTGCTACCGCACATGGGGCGCCTAATGAAAAACTGTTTTTT. Its protein is CSATAHGAPNEKLFF.

Regarding this clonotype: This clone may be a read error of a much larger clone one base away. The J gene is TRBJ2-4, the V gene TRBV6-2 or TRBV6-3; D remains ambiguous. Per the germline V gene, CDR1 is MNHEY and CDR2 is SVGEGT. This CDR3 is built from 15 residues. The CDR3 loop is CANSYRPGSENIQYF. The DNA of the CDR3 is TGTGCCAACAGTTACAGACCCGGGTCGGAAAACATTCAGTACTTC.

This clonotype was seen a handful of times. CDR3 sequence reads: CASSLVGLAGERELFF. The CDR3 nucleotides are TGTGCCAGCAGTTTAGTGGGACTAGCGGGAGAAAGGGAGCTGTTTTTT. The V call is TRBV12-3 or TRBV12-4, the J call TRBJ2-2; 14 bases align to TRBD2. After removal of 1 base from V and 9 bases from J, the junction contained 4 bases not matched to a gene. The CDR3 has 16 residues.

A few counts support this clonotype. The V call is TRBV4-1, the J call TRBJ1-5; 8 bases are shared with TRBD1. CDR3 length: 15 amino acids. CDR1 and CDR2 from the germline V gene are MGHRA and YSYEKL. The junction had 5 bases not matched to a gene; V was cut back by 2 bases and J by 5 bases. CDR3 residues: CASSQRQGFDQPQHF. The CDR3 DNA follows: TGCGCCAGCAGCCAACGACAGGGGTTCGATCAGCCCCAGCATTTT.

This clonotype was counted ten times or more. J is TRBJ2-5 and V is TRBV7-2; the match to TRBD2 covers 12 bases. V dropped 7 bases and J dropped 4; count of bases not matched to a gene: 4. Per the germline V gene, CDR1 is SGHTA and CDR2 is FQGNSA. The CDR3 has 14 amino acids. The CDR3, as DNA: TGTGCCAGCAACAGACTAGCGGGAGTAGAGACCCAGTACTTC. This sequence encodes CASNRLAGVETQYF.

V usage is TRBV2 and J usage is TRBJ1-1; TRBD1 matches at 8 bases. With V trimmed by 7 bases and J by 5 bases, 6 bases remained unmatched. The germline gives CDR1 SNHLY, CDR2 FYNNEI. The CDR3 has 13 amino acids. For the CDR3, the DNA is TGTGCCAGCAAGGACAGGGCGGGAACTGAAGCTTTCTTT. Encoded protein: CASKDRAGTEAFF.

This chain links TRBV30 with TRBJ2-5; D gene unclear. Germline V gene sequence: CDR1 GTSNPN, CDR2 SVGIG (reference sequence). The germline V and J ends were trimmed by 5 bases and 5 bases, with 12 bases remaining between them. CDR3 length: 12 residues. The CDR3 spells CAWAVSRETQYF. For the CDR3, the DNA is TGTGCCTGGGCCGTCTCTCGGGAGACCCAGTACTTC.

This clonotype was seen repeatedly, ten times or more. J is TRBJ1-4 and V is TRBV30; D ambiguous. This CDR3 contains 12 residues. V shed 4 bases and J shed 7 bases, with 10 bases lying between them. CDR1 is GTSNPN and CDR2 is SVGIG in the germline V gene (reference sequence). The CDR3 here is CAWTGGGEKLFF. The DNA of the CDR3 is TGTGCCTGGACAGGCGGTGGTGAAAAACTGTTTTTT.

This clonotype was seen at least ten times. The rearrangement uses TRBV6-5 and TRBJ2-2, with TRBD1 matching 9 bases. V lost 2 bases to trimming and J lost 5 bases; unmatched junction nucleotides: 18. This CDR3 comprises 20 residues. Germline V CDR1 and CDR2: MNHEY, SVGAGI. The CDR3 region has the DNA TGTGCCAGCAGTTACACTCGTGGACAGGGGAGGGTAGGCAGGACCGGGGAGCTGTTTTTT. This sequence encodes CASSYTRGQGRVGRTGELFF.

The J gene is TRBJ2-6, the V gene TRBV6-1, with TRBD1 as a possible D gene (6 bases). Between the trimmed V and J ends, which lost 0 bases and 0 bases, there was a span of 12 bases. This CDR3 is built from 18 residues. Germline CDR1 is MNHNS and CDR2 is SASEGT. CDR3 nucleotides: TGTGCCAGCAGTGAAGCCACAGGGAACCCCTCTGGGGCCAACGTCCTGACTTTC. Protein sequence: CASSEATGNPSGANVLTF.

This clonotype was counted at least ten times. This sequence joins TRBV3-1 and TRBJ1-2; D is perhaps TRBD1 (5 bases). The CDR3 extends over 15 amino acids. CDR1 is LGHDT, CDR2 YNNKEL, per germline (reference sequence). The V and J ends lost 3 bases and 2 bases respectively, with 13 bases between them. Here the CDR3 reads CASSHHGTHNYGYTF. The CDR3 nucleotides are TGTGCCAGCAGCCATCACGGGACGCACAACTATGGCTACACCTTC.

This clonotype was counted ten times or more. The gene calls are TRBV20-1 and TRBJ2-5; the D is unclear. Germline CDR1 is DFQATT and CDR2 is SNEGSKA (reference sequence). The CDR3 has 13 residues. Trimming cost V 5 bases and J 1 base, with 11 bases left between them. The CDR3 DNA is TGCAGTGCTCTGCCGGCGACCCAAGAGACCCAGTACTTC. It translates to CSALPATQETQYF.

This clonotype occurred many times. In DNA form, the CDR3 reads TGTGCCAGCAGCTTAGCGTCGGGGGGCGCCTCCTACGAGCAGTACTTC. Amino acid sequence: CASSLASGGASYEQYF. V and J are TRBV7-9 and TRBJ2-7, with a possible D match to TRBD2 (7 bases). Trimming stripped 0 bases from V and 0 bases from J, with 12 bases between. Germline-derived CDR1 and CDR2 are SEHNR and FQNEAQ (reference sequence). The CDR3 contains 16 residues.

This clonotype was detected a few times. V and J are TRBV27 and TRBJ1-2; a weak D match, TRBD1 (5 bases). CDR1 MNHEY and CDR2 SMNVEV come from the germline V gene (reference sequence). V dropped 2 bases and J dropped 8 bases, with 21 bases sitting between them. The CDR3 is 16 residues long. The CDR3 protein is CASSLGGSGPLAGYTF. CDR3 bases: TGTGCCAGCAGTTTAGGTGGTTCGGGACCCCTAGCCGGCTACACCTTC.

The CDR3 DNA reads as TGTGCCGCCGTCACGGGCTCCACAGATACGCAGTATTTT. It codes for CAAVTGSTDTQYF. The chain couples TRBV28 to TRBJ2-3; D ambiguous. The CDR3 runs 13 residues. Trimming took 11 bases from V and 2 from J, leaving 14 bases between them. Germline CDR1 and CDR2: MDHEN and SYDVKM.

The chain couples TRBV6-1 to TRBJ2-6; D is possibly TRBD1 (6 bases). CDR3 length equals 18 residues. Germline V lookup: CDR1 MNHNS, CDR2 SASEGT. Trimming left V 4 bases short and J 0 bases short, with 16 bases between. The CDR3 DNA is TGTGCCAGCAGTGCCCGTGGGGGCCGGGGCTCTGGGGCCAACGTCCTGACTTTC. It specifies CASSARGGRGSGANVLTF.

This rearrangement joins TRBV10-3 to TRBJ2-7, with D unresolved. CDR1 and CDR2 from the germline V gene are ENHRY and SYGVKD. CDR3 length equals 11 residues. V was cut by 4 bases and J by 3 bases, with 4 bases left in between. The CDR3 coding sequence is TGTGCCATCAGTGGCGACTACGAGCAGTACTTC. It specifies CAISGDYEQYF.

The chain carries TRBV10-3 and TRBJ2-2; D gene uncertain. The germline V gene has CDR1 ENHRY and CDR2 SYGVKD. This CDR3 is 12 amino acids long. V gave up 0 bases and J gave up 9 bases, with 5 bases separating them. The CDR3 loop is CAISESERELFF. The DNA of the CDR3 is TGTGCCATCAGTGAGTCGGAACGGGAGCTGTTTTTT.

Concerning this clonotype: The junction departs from germline at one end; a sequencing error may be responsible. This chain uses TRBV30 with TRBJ1-6; TRBD1 is a possible D gene (5 bases). Germline lookup yields CDR1 GTSNPN and CDR2 SVGIG (reference sequence). This CDR3 has 14 residues. DNA for the CDR3: TGTACCTGGAGCGACAGTCCTTTTAATTCACCCCTCCACTTT. Its protein product is CTWSDSPFNSPLHF.

This clonotype has ten or more counts. The chain has TRBV7-2 and TRBJ2-7, with 7 positions matching TRBD2. J gave up 7 bases and V 5 bases, and 17 bases lay outside the gene matches. The germline V gene encodes CDR1 SGHTA and CDR2 FQGNSA. CDR3 length: 16 residues. CDR3 in amino acids: CASSATVAGPVWEQYF. Written as DNA, the CDR3 is TGTGCCAGCAGCGCGACCGTAGCGGGCCCAGTGTGGGAGCAGTACTTC. Variable domain in full (rest from reference TRBV7-2 and TRBJ2-7): GAGVSQSPSNKVTEKGKDVELRCDPISGHTALYWYRQSLGQGLEFLIYFQGNSAPDKSGLPSDRFSAERTGGSVSTLTIQRTQQEDSAVYLCASSATVAGPVWEQYFGPGTRLTVT.